This is a list of T cell receptor beta chains from one sample in a study of blood T cell repertoires in COVID-19. The protocol was immunoSEQ multiplex PCR, while the TCRdb copy is restricted to in-frame clones and leaves out a portion. The sample gives approximately 94,000 clones, 80% to 95% of which show up once; approximately 2.2% is in the top ten. Sequenced sample: peripheral blood. The receptors derive from a man in his fifties with active COVID-19. CDR3s include the opening cysteine and the closing phenylalanine or tryptophan. A D gene is named only where the DNA matches it firmly. Size is omitted from some rows. Given values are once, few, many or a class for expanded clones.

TRBV21-1	TRBJ1-4	NA	NA	TGTGCCAGCAGCACACAGCTCCGGGACAGCGAATATAATGAAAAACTGTTTTTT	CASSTQLRDSEYNEKLFF
TRBV7-9	TRBJ2-1	NA	NA	TGTGCCAGCAGCACCCCCCGCGGTGAGCAGTTCTTC	CASSTPRGEQFF
TRBV9	TRBJ1-1	once	TRBD1	TGTGCCAGCAGCGTAGGGCCAGGGGGCGCGGGCACTGAAGCTTTCTTT	CASSVGPGGAGTEAFF
TRBV3-1/TRBV3-2	TRBJ2-1	NA	NA	TGTGCCAGCACCCGGGGTGGCTCCTACAATGAGCAGTTCTTC	CASTRGGSYNEQFF
TRBV6-1	TRBJ1-4	NA	TRBD1	TGTGCCAGCAGTGAAAACAGGGGGCCCAAAGAAAAACTGTTTTTT	CASSENRGPKEKLFF
TRBV9	TRBJ2-5	NA	NA	TGTGCCAGCAGCCCCCTGGGGGCGCAGGAGACCCAGTACTTC	CASSPLGAQETQYF
TRBV7-9	TRBJ1-2	NA	NA	TGTGCCAGCAGCCCAGAGTACAGGGTGGACTATGGCTACACCTTC	CASSPEYRVDYGYTF
TRBV20-1	TRBJ1-1	NA	NA	TGCAGTGCTGACGGGGACACTGAAGCTTTCTTT	CSADGDTEAFF
TRBV4-1	TRBJ2-3	NA	TRBD2	TGCGCCAGCAGCCAAGACCCTGCGGGCGGGGGTAGCACAGATACGCAGTATTTT	CASSQDPAGGGSTDTQYF
TRBV12-3/TRBV12-4	TRBJ1-2	once	NA	TGTGCCAGCAGTTTAGGCATCGGGGGCTACACCTTC	CASSLGIGGYTF
TRBV6-2/TRBV6-3	TRBJ2-3	NA	TRBD2	TGTGCCAGCAGTCGGCGACTAGCGGGGGGCCTCGGCACAGATACGCAGTATTTT	CASSRRLAGGLGTDTQYF
TRBV25-1	TRBJ1-2	NA	NA	TGTGCCAGCAGTGGGAGGGCAAAAGGACTCGGCGGCTACACCTTC	CASSGRAKGLGGYTF
TRBV5-1	TRBJ2-5	NA	TRBD2	TGCGCCAGCAGCCCGGGGGGGCCTTCCCAAGAGACCCAGTACTTC	CASSPGGPSQETQYF
TRBV7-9	TRBJ2-7	NA	NA	TGTGCCAGCAGCTTAGGTGCGGGGTACGAGCAGTACTTC	CASSLGAGYEQYF
TRBV7-9	TRBJ2-7	once	TRBD2	TGTGCCAGCAGCCTCGGGGGGGGCGGGTCCTACGAGCAGTACTTC	CASSLGGGGSYEQYF
TRBV5-1	TRBJ2-5	NA	TRBD2	TGCGCCAGCAGCTCCGGGACTAGCGGAAAAGAGACCCAGTACTTC	CASSSGTSGKETQYF